Presented here are 12 T cell receptor beta chains from one specimen sequenced in a study of cytomegalovirus exposure and HLA in healthy donors. Amplification used 60 Vbeta primers and 13 Jbeta primers. Generated by immunoSEQ multiplex PCR, the TCRdb table keeps only in-frame clones and is missing some. Of about 130,000 clones in the sample, around 70% were seen once. The sample taken for sequencing was PBMCs. The receptors derive from a man in his forties in good health and CMV-seropositive.

The chain carries TRBV5-1 and TRBJ1-4; 7 bases align to TRBD1. CDR1 is SGHRS and CDR2 is YFSETQ in the germline V gene. Trimming cost V 4 bases and J 4 bases; bases outside gene matches: 4. The CDR3 has 14 residues. This CDR3 is CASSLGTDNEKLFF. In DNA form, the CDR3 reads TGCGCCAGCAGCCTCGGGACAGATAATGAAAAACTGTTTTTT.

V and J are TRBV5-6 and TRBJ2-7; D possibly corresponds to TRBD1 (6 bases). The CDR3 covers 13 residues. V was shortened by 6 bases and J by 5 bases, with 15 bases between the two germline ends. Germline CDR1 reads SGHDT; CDR2 reads YYEEEE. CDR3 loop: CASTYWGQDEQYF. CDR3 DNA sequence: TGTGCCAGCACCTACTGGGGGCAAGACGAGCAGTACTTC.

The chain uses TRBV29-1 and TRBJ2-3; D might be TRBD2 (7 bases). V lost 6 bases and J 0 bases, leaving 13 bases between the germline ends. Germline V gene lookup returns CDR1 SQVTM and CDR2 ANQGSEA. The CDR3 is 14 amino acids. The CDR3 nucleotides are TGCAGCGTGGGGGGGGCGATTAGCACAGATACGCAGTATTTT. Translating gives CSVGGAISTDTQYF.

Only a few counts were recorded for this clone. The chain carries TRBV5-4 and TRBJ2-7, with D tentatively TRBD1 (5 bases). The ends were cut back, 0 bases at V and 5 bases at J, with 15 bases in the middle. This CDR3 contains 15 residues. CDR1 SGHNT and CDR2 YYREEE come from the germline V gene (reference sequence). In DNA, the CDR3 is TGTGCCAGCAGCTTGGGCCAGGGTGGATGGGACGAGCAGTACTTC. The encoded protein is CASSLGQGGWDEQYF.

V usage is TRBV6-6 and J usage is TRBJ2-7, with D possibly matching TRBD1 (6 bases). The germline CDR1 and CDR2 sequences are MNHNY and SVGAGI (reference sequence). V lost 0 bases, J lost 6 bases, and 12 bases lay in between. This CDR3 comprises 14 residues. CDR3 sequence (DNA): TGTGCCAGCAGTTACTCGTCCCAGGGGATCGAGCAGTACTTC. Translating gives CASSYSSQGIEQYF.

This clone was seen only once. The rearrangement uses TRBV30 and TRBJ1-2, with a weak D call TRBD1 (5 bases). The CDR3 loop spans 15 amino acids. With 1 base removed from V and 4 bases from J, the gap between germline ends came to 16 bases. Germline CDR1 is GTSNPN and CDR2 is SVGIG (reference sequence). CDR3 in DNA: TGTGCCTGGAGTGCACTGGGGCAGGGAGGCTATGGCTACACCTTC. This codes for CAWSALGQGGYGYTF.

The rearrangement joins TRBV6-4 to TRBJ2-3, with a weak D call TRBD2 (5 bases). Trimming shortened V by 4 bases and J by 5 bases, and 13 bases separated the two germline ends. The CDR3 length is 14 residues. Germline assignment: CDR1 MRHNA and CDR2 SNTAGT. The CDR3 nucleotides read TGTGCCAGCAGTGTATCCGGGGTTGGAGATACGCAGTATTTT. Protein product: CASSVSGVGDTQYF.

This chain uses TRBV28 with TRBJ2-7, with 12 bases matching TRBD1. The CDR3 is made up of 14 amino acids. V was clipped by 6 bases and J by 8 bases; unmatched bases: 8. Germline V CDR1 and CDR2: MDHEN, SYDVKM. The CDR3, as DNA: TGTGCCAGCAGCTCCCGGGACAGGGGGCTTCAGCAGTACTTC. Amino acid sequence: CASSSRDRGLQQYF.

This sequence joins TRBV6-1 and TRBJ2-7; TRBD2 aligns across 8 bases. With 8 bases clipped from V and 1 base from J, the junction kept 7 bases outside the gene matches. Germline CDR1 is MNHNS and CDR2 is SASEGT. This CDR3 comprises 14 residues. CDR3 sequence: CASGGLAGSYEQYF. The CDR3 DNA is TGTGCCAGCGGAGGGCTAGCGGGTTCCTACGAGCAGTACTTC.

The J gene is TRBJ2-1, the V gene TRBV7-8, with 9 bases lining up with TRBD1. CDR1 is SGHVS and CDR2 is FQNEAQ in the germline V gene. V was clipped by 4 bases and J by 4 bases; unmatched bases: 5. CDR3 length: 15 amino acids. The CDR3 loop is CASSSDRGFYNEQFF. The CDR3 region has the DNA TGTGCCAGCAGCTCCGACAGGGGGTTTTACAATGAGCAGTTCTTC.

This clone was counted only a few times. J is TRBJ1-2 and V is TRBV4-1, with 10 positions matching TRBD1. The germline gives CDR1 MGHRA, CDR2 YSYEKL. There are 18 residues in the CDR3. Germline trimming cut 1 base from V and 6 bases from J; bases unmatched to any gene: 14. CDR3 region: CASSQGDRGFGVSDGYTF. CDR3 nucleotide sequence: TGCGCCAGCAGCCAAGGGGACAGGGGCTTCGGGGTTTCGGATGGCTACACCTTC.

The chain has TRBV15 and TRBJ2-5; TRBD2 agrees at 8 bases. CDR1 is LNHNV and CDR2 is YYDKDF in the germline V gene (reference sequence). V gave up 1 base and J gave up 4 bases; unmatched junction bases: 2. The CDR3 is 14 amino acids. The CDR3 DNA reads as TGTGCCACCAGCAGAGGGCTAGCGGGAGAGACCCAGTACTTC. Its translation is CATSRGLAGETQYF.